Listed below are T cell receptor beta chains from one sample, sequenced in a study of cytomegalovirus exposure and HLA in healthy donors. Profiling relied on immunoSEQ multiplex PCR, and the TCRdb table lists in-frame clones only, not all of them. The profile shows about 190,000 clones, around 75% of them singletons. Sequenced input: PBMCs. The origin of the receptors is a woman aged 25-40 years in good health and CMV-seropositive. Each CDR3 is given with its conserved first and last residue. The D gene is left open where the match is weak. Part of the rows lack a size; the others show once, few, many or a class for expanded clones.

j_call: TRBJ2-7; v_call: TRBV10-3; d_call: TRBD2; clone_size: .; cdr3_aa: CAISPGLAEPSIVDEQYF; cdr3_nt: TGTGCCATCAGTCCCGGACTAGCGGAGCCGTCTATCGTGGACGAGCAGTACTTC
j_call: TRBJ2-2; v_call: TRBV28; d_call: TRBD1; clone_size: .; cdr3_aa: CASRTGGGELFF; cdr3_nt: TGTGCCAGCAGGACAGGGGGCGGGGAGCTGTTTTTT
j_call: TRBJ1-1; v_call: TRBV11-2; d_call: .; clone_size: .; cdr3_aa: CASSLDGNTEAFF; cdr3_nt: TGTGCCAGCAGCTTAGACGGGAACACTGAAGCTTTCTTT
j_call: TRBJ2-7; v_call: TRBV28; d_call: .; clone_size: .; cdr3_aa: CASIHYMEGPGYEQYF; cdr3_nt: TGTGCCAGCATCCATTATATGGAGGGGCCCGGCTACGAGCAGTACTTC
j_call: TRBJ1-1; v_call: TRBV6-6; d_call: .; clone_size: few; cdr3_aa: CASSRRRGTEAFF; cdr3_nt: TGTGCCAGCAGCCGCCGGCGGGGGACTGAAGCTTTCTTT
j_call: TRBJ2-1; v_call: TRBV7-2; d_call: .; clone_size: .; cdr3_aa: CASSFRPGTGVAYNEQFF; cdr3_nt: TGTGCCAGCAGCTTTAGACCTGGGACGGGAGTAGCCTACAATGAGCAGTTCTTC
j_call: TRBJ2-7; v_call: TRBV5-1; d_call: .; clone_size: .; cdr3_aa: CASSLGGASSYEQYF; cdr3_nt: TGCGCCAGCAGCTTGGGGGGAGCGAGCTCCTACGAGCAGTACTTC
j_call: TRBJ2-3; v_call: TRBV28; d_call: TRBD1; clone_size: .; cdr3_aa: CASSLGQKMDTQYF; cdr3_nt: TGTGCCAGCAGCCTGGGACAGAAGATGGATACGCAGTATTTT
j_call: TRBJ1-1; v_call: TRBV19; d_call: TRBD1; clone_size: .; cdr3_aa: CASSIRGTGVNTEAFF; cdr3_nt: TGTGCCAGTAGTATCCGGGGGACAGGGGTGAACACTGAAGCTTTCTTT
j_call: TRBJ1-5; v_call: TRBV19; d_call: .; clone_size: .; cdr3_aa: CASSIDRGRGNQPQHF; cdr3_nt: TGTGCCAGTAGTATAGATAGGGGCAGGGGCAATCAGCCCCAGCATTTT
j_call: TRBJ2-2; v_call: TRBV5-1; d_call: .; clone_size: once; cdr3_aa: CASSLSGAGELFF; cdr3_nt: TGCGCCAGCAGCTTGTCGGGGGCCGGGGAGCTGTTTTTT
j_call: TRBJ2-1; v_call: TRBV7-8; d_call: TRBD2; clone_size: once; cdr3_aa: CASSLALRETYNEQFF; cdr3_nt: TGTGCCAGCAGCTTAGCTTTGCGGGAGACCTACAATGAGCAGTTCTTC
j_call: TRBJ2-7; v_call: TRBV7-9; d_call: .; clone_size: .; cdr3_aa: CASTQGVTAYGEQYF; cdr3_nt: TGTGCCAGCACCCAAGGGGTAACCGCCTACGGGGAGCAGTACTTC
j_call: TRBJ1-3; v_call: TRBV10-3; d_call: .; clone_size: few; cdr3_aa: CAIRSGSGNTIYF; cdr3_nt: TGTGCCATCAGGTCCGGGTCTGGAAACACCATATATTTT
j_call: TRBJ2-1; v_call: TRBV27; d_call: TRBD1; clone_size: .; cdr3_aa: CTDRGMESGSSYNEQFF; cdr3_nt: TGTACGGACAGGGGGATGGAGAGCGGCAGCTCCTACAATGAGCAGTTCTTC
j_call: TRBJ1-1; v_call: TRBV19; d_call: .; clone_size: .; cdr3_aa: CASSMGQNTEAFF; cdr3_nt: TGTGCCAGTAGTATGGGACAGAACACTGAAGCTTTCTTT
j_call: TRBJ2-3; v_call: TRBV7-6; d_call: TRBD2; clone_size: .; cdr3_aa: CASSLTSGRIDTQYF; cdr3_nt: TGTGCCAGCAGCTTAACTAGCGGGAGGATAGATACGCAGTATTTT
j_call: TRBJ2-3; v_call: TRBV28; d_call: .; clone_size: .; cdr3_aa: CASSTDRLEDTQYF; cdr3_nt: TGTGCCAGCAGCACAGACAGACTAGAAGATACGCAGTATTTT
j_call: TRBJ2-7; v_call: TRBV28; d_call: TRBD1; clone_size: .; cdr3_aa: CASSFSLSRRDRFYEQYF; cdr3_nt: TGTGCCAGCAGTTTCTCCCTCTCCCGCCGGGACAGGTTCTACGAGCAGTACTTC
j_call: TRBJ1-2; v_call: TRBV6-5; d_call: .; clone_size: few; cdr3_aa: CASSGIGGAVQGYTF; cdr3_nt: TGTGCCAGCAGCGGGATTGGCGGAGCGGTACAGGGCTACACCTTC
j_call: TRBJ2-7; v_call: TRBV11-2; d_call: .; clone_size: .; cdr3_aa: CASSFLGSLSRDEQYF; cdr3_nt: TGTGCCAGCAGTTTTCTCGGTAGCCTCTCCCGCGACGAGCAGTACTTC
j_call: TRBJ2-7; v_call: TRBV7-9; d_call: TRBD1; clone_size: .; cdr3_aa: CASTGEGQGKNEQYF; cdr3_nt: TGTGCCAGCACCGGGGAGGGACAGGGGAAGAACGAGCAGTACTTC
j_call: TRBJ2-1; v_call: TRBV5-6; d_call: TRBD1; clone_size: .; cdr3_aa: CASSDDRVNNEQFF; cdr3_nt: TGTGCCAGCAGCGACGACAGGGTTAATAATGAGCAGTTCTTC
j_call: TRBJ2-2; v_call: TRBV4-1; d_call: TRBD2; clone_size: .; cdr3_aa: CASSQGLAVNTGELFF; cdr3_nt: TGTGCCAGCAGCCAAGGACTAGCGGTTAACACCGGGGAGCTGTTTTTT
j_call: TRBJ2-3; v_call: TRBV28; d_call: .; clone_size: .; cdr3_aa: CASSDILDTQYF; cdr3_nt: TGTGCCAGCTCGGACATCCTAGATACGCAGTATTTT
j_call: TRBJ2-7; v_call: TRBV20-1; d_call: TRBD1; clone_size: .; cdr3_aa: CSARWDRGSYF; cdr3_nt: TGCAGTGCTAGATGGGACAGGGGCAGCTACTTC
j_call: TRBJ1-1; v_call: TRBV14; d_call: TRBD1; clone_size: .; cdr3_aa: CASSPDRGRAEAFF; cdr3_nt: TGTGCCAGCAGCCCGGACAGGGGGCGAGCTGAAGCTTTCTTT
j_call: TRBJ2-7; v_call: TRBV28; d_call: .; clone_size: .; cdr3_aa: CASSLAGTAVSYEQYF; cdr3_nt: TGTGCCAGCAGTTTAGCGGGGACAGCGGTTTCCTACGAGCAGTACTTC
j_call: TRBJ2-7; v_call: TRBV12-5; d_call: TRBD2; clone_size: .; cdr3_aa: CASGFWIAGPDDF; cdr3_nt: TGTGCTAGTGGTTTTTGGATAGCGGGCCCAGATGACTTC
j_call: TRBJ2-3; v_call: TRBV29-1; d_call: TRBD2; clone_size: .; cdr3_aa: CSVGGRATDTQYF; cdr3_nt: TGCAGCGTTGGGGGGAGGGCTACAGATACGCAGTATTTT
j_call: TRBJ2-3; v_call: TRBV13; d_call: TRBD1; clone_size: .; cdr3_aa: CASSLVGGRGRRDTQYF; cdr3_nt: TGTGCCAGCAGCTTAGTAGGGGGCAGGGGGCGGCGGGATACGCAGTATTTT
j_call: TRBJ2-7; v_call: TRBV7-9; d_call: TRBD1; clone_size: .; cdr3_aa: CASSRQGGLSYEQYF; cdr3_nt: TGTGCCAGCAGCCGACAGGGGGGTTTGTCCTACGAGCAGTACTTC
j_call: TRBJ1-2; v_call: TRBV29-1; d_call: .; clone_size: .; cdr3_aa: CSVVQGYGYTF; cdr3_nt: TGCAGCGTTGTACAGGGCTACGGCTACACCTTC
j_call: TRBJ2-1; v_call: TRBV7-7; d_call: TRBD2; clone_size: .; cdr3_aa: CASSLAGGPDEQFF; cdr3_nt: TGTGCCAGCAGCTTAGCGGGAGGGCCGGATGAGCAGTTCTTC
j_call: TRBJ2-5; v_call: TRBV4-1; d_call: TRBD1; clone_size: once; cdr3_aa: CASSRDRGGGQETQYF; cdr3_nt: TGCGCCAGCAGCCGGGACAGGGGAGGGGGTCAAGAGACCCAGTACTTC
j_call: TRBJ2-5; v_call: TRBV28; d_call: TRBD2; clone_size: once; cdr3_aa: CASSPGLAGQETQYF; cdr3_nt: TGTGCCAGCAGTCCGGGACTAGCGGGACAAGAGACCCAGTACTTC
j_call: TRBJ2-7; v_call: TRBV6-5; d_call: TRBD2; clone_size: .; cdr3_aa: CASSYSGSGGLYEQYF; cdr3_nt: TGTGCCAGCAGTTACTCGGGGAGCGGGGGACTCTACGAGCAGTACTTC
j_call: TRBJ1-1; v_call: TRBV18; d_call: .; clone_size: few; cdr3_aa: CASSPDLGTEAFF; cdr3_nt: TGTGCCAGCTCACCCGACCTCGGGACTGAAGCTTTCTTT
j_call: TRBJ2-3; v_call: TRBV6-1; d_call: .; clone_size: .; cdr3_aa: CASSDPLVTGNTQYF; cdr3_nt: TGTGCCAGCAGTGATCCACTAGTAACGGGAAATACGCAGTATTTT
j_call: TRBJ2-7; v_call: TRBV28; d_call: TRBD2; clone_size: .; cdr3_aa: CASTSGSYEQYF; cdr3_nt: TGTGCCAGCACTAGCGGTAGTTACGAGCAGTACTTC
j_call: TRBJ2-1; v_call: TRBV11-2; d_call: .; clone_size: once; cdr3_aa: CASSLATIAGDEQFF; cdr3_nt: TGTGCCAGCAGCTTAGCGACTATAGCTGGCGATGAGCAGTTCTTC
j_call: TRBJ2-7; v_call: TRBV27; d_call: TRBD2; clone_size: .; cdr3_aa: CASSLKPHPSGSSKEQYF; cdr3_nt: TGTGCCAGCAGTTTAAAACCCCACCCTAGCGGGAGTTCTAAGGAGCAGTACTTC
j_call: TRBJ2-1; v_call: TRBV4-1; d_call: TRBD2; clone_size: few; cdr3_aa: CASSLLAEQFF; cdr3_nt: TGCGCCAGCAGCCTACTAGCGGAGCAGTTCTTC
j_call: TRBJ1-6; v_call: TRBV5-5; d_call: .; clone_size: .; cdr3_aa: CASSLGAGNSPLHF; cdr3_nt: TGTGCCAGCAGCTTGGGGGCCGGTAATTCACCCCTCCACTTT
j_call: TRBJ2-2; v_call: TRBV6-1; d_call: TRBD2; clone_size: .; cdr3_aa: CASSEAAAGAGGRLGELFF; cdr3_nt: TGTGCCAGCAGTGAAGCCGCCGCCGGAGCGGGAGGGCGACTCGGGGAGCTGTTTTTT
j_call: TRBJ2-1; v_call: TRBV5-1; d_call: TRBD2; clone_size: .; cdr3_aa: CASSFARTGGEQFF; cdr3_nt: TGCGCCAGCAGCTTCGCGCGCACGGGGGGTGAGCAGTTCTTC
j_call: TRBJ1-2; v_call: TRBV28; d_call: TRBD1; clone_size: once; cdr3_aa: CASSSGRGQYGYTF; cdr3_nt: TGTGCCAGCAGTAGCGGCAGGGGGCAGTATGGCTACACCTTC
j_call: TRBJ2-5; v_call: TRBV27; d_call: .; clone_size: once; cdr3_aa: CASSPDTAHQETQYF; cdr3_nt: TGTGCCAGCAGCCCCGACACCGCGCATCAAGAGACCCAGTACTTC
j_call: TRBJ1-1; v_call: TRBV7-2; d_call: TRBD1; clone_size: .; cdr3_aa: CASSLVGGTGGSAEAFF; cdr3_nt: TGTGCCAGCAGCTTAGTTGGCGGGACAGGGGGCTCGGCTGAAGCTTTCTTT
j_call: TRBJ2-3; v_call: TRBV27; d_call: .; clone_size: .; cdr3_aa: CASSLETSTDTQYF; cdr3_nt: TGTGCCAGCAGTTTAGAGACTAGCACAGATACGCAGTATTTT
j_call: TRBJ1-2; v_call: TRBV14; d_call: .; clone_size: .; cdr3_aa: CASSPSDRTTYGYTF; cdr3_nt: TGTGCCAGCAGCCCGAGCGACAGAACCACCTATGGCTACACCTTC
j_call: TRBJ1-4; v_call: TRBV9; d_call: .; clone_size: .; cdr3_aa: CASSVGGLEEKLFF; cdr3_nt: TGTGCCAGCAGCGTAGGAGGGCTGGAGGAAAAACTGTTTTTT
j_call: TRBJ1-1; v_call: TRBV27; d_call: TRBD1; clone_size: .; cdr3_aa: CASRGQGARRNTEAFF; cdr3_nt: TGTGCCAGCAGAGGACAGGGGGCGCGAAGAAACACTGAAGCTTTCTTT
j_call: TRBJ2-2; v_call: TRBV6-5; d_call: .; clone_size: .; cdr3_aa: CASSYLVHSNTGELFF; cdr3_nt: TGTGCCAGCAGTTACCTGGTTCACTCGAACACCGGGGAGCTGTTTTTT